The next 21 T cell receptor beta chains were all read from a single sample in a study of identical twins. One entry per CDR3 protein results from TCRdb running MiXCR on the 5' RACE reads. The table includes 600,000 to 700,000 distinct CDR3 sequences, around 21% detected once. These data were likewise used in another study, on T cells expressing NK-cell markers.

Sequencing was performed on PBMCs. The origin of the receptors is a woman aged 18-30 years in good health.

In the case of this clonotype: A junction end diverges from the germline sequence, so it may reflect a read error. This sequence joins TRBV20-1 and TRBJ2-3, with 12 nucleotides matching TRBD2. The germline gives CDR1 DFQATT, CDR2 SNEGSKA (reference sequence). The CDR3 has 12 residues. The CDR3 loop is CSSSGRADTQYF. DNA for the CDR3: TGCAGTTCTAGCGGGAGGGCCGATACGCAGTATTTT.

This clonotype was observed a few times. The DNA for the CDR3 is TGTGCCAGCAGCTACGAAGCGAGCACTGAAGCTTTCTTT. Amino acid sequence: CASSYEASTEAFF. V usage is TRBV7-2 and J usage is TRBJ1-1; D remains unclear. Germline CDR1 SGHTA, CDR2 FQGNSA. The CDR3 loop spans 13 amino acids. Between the trimmed V and J ends, which lost 4 bases and 4 bases, there was a span of 10 bases.

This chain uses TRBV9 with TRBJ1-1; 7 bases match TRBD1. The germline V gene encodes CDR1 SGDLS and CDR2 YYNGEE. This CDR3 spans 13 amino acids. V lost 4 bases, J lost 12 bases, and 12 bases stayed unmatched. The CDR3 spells CASSIETGPPPFF. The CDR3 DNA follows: TGTGCCAGCAGCATCGAGACAGGGCCGCCTCCTTTCTTT.

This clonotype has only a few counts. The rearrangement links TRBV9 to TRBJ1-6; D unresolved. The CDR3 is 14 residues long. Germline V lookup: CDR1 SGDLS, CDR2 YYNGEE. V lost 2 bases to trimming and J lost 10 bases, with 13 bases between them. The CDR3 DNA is TGTGCCAGCAGCGTGGTCAGCTCGGGGTCACCCCTCCACTTT. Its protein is CASSVVSSGSPLHF.

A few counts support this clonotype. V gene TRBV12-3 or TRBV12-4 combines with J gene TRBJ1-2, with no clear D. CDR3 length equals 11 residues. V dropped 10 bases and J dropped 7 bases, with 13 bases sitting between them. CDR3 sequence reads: CATGRVGGYTF. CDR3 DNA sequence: TGTGCCACCGGGAGGGTAGGTGGCTACACCTTC.

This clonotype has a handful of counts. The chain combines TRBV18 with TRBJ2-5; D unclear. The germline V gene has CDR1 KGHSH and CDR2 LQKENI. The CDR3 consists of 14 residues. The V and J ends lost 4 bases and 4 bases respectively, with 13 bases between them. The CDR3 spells CASSLSSAPETQYF. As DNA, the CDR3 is TGTGCCAGCTCACTATCGTCCGCCCCAGAGACCCAGTACTTC. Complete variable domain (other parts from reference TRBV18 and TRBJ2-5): NAGVMQNPRHLVRRRGQEARLRCSPMKGHSHVYWYRQLPEEGLKFMVYLQKENIIDESGMPKERFSAEFPKEGPSILRIQQVVRGDSAAYFCASSLSSAPETQYFGPGTRLLVL.

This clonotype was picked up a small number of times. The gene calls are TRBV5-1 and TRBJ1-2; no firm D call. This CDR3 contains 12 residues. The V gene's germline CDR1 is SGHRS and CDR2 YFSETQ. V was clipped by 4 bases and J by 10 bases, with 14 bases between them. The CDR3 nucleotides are TGCGCCAGCAGCGCAAGGTGGGAGGACTACACCTTC. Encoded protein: CASSARWEDYTF.

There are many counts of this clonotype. The CDR3 reads CSARAGHLSEQYF. The CDR3, as DNA: TGCAGTGCTAGAGCCGGTCACCTCTCCGAGCAGTACTTC. The chain couples TRBV20-1 to TRBJ2-7; D call uncertain. Germline V lookup: CDR1 DFQATT, CDR2 SNEGSKA (reference sequence). The CDR3 extends over 13 amino acids. Trimming shortened V by 1 base and J by 6 bases, and 13 bases separated the two germline ends.

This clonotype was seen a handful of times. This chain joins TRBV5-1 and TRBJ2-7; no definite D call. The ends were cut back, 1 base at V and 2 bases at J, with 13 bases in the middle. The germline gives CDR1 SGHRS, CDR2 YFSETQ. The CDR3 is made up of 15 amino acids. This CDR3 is CASSLMSPGPYEQYF. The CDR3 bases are TGCGCCAGCAGCTTGATGTCGCCCGGACCCTACGAGCAGTACTTC.

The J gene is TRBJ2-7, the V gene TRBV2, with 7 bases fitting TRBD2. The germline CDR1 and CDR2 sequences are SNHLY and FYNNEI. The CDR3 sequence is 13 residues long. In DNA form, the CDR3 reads TGTGCTCGGCGTCCTAGCGGAACATACGAGCAGTACTTC. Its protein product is CARRPSGTYEQYF.

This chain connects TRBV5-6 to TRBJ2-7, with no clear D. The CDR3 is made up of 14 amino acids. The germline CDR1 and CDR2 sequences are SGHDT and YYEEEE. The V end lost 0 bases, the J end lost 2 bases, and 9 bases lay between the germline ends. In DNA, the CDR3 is TGTGCCAGCAGCTTGGGAGTAACGGCCTACGAGCAGTACTTC. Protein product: CASSLGVTAYEQYF.

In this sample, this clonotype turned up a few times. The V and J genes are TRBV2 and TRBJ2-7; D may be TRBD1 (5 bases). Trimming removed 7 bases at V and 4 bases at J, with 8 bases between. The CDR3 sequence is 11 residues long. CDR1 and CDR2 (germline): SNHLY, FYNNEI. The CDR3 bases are TGTGCCAGCACCCGACAGTACGAGCAGTACTTC. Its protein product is CASTRQYEQYF.

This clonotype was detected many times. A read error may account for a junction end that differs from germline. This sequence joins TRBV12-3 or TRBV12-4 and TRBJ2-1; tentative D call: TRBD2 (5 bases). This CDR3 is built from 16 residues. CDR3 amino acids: CASSLAAGGDYNEQFF. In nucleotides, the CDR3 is TGTGCCAGCAGTCTAGCTGCAGGCGGAGATTACAATGAGCAGTTCTTC.

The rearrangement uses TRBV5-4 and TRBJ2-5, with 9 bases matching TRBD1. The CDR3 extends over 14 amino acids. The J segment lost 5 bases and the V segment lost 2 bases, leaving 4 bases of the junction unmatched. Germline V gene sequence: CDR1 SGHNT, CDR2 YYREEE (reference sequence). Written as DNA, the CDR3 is TGTGCCAGCAGCTTCGGGACAGGGTGGGAGACCCAGTACTTC. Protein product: CASSFGTGWETQYF.

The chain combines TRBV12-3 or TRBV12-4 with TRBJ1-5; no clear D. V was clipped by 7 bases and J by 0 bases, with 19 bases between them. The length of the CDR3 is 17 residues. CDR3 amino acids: CASTQTSGAYSNQPQHF. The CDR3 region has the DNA TGTGCCAGCACCCAGACCTCGGGCGCTTATAGCAATCAGCCCCAGCATTTT.

This CDR3 reads CSARSGGARETQYF. The CDR3 nucleotides read TGCAGTGCTAGATCCGGGGGGGCCCGGGAGACCCAGTACTTC. The chain carries TRBV20-1 and TRBJ2-5; 8 positions agree with TRBD2. With 2 bases clipped from V and 5 bases from J, the junction kept 7 bases outside the gene matches. The CDR3 consists of 14 residues. Germline CDR1 DFQATT, CDR2 SNEGSKA (reference sequence).

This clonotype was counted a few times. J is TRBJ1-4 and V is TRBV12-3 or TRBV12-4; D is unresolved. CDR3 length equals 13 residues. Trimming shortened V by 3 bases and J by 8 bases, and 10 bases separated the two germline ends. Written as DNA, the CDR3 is TGTGCCAGCAGTTTTAGGGCAGGCGAAAAACTGTTTTTT. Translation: CASSFRAGEKLFF.

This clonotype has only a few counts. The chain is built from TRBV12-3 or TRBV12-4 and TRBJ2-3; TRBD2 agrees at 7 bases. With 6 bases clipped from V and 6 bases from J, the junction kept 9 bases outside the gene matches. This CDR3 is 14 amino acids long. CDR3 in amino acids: CASSSRLGGDTQYF. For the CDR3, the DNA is TGTGCCAGCAGCTCCCGATTGGGAGGGGATACGCAGTATTTT.

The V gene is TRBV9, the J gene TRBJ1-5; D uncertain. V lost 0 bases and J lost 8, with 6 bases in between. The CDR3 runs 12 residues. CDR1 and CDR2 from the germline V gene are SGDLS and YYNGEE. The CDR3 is CASSVAREPQHF. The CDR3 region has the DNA TGTGCCAGCAGCGTAGCGAGGGAGCCCCAGCATTTT.

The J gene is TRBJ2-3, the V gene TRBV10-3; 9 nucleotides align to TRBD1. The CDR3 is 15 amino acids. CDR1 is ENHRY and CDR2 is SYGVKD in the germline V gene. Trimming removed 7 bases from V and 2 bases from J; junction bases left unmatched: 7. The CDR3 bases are TGTGCCATCAACCCGGGACAGGGATCCACAGATACGCAGTATTTT. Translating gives CAINPGQGSTDTQYF.

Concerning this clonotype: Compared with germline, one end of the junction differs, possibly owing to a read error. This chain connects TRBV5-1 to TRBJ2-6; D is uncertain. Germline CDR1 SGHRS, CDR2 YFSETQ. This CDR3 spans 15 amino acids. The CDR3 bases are TGCGCCAGCAGCTTTCTCGGTCTTGAGGCCAACGTCCTGATTTTC. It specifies CASSFLGLEANVLIF.